Shown below are 15 T cell receptor beta chains from a single sample sequenced in a study of cytomegalovirus exposure and HLA in healthy donors. Using immunoSEQ multiplex PCR, the repertoire was profiled, and TCRdb retains in-frame clones only, with some absent. The table lists roughly 260,000 clones, 90% of them singletons. Sequencing used PBMCs. These receptors originate from a young woman in good health and CMV-seronegative.

This CDR3 reads CASSPEYQETQYF. The CDR3 nucleotides read TGTGCCAGCAGCCCCGAGTACCAAGAGACCCAGTACTTC. The V gene is TRBV11-1, the J gene TRBJ2-5; D is undetermined. Germline V lookup: CDR1 SGHAT, CDR2 FQDESV (reference sequence). The V and J ends lost 5 bases and 0 bases respectively, with 7 bases between them. This CDR3 contains 13 residues.

The rearrangement uses TRBV7-3 and TRBJ2-3, with 7 bases matching TRBD1. Losses at the gene ends were 4 bases for V and 1 base for J; bases not matched to a gene: 5. CDR3 length: 15 amino acids. Germline CDR1 is SGHTA and CDR2 is FQGTGA. CDR3 loop: CASSSQGKRTDTQYF. For the CDR3, the DNA is TGTGCCAGCAGCTCACAGGGGAAGCGCACAGATACGCAGTATTTT.

The J gene is TRBJ1-2, the V gene TRBV18, with D tentatively TRBD1 (6 bases). Trimming left V 3 bases short and J 8 bases short, with 19 bases between. This CDR3 is 15 amino acids long. CDR1 KGHSH and CDR2 LQKENI come from the germline V gene. The CDR3 DNA reads TGTGCCAGCTCACCTACAGGGTGGACGTCTGAAGGCTACACCTTC. It is translated as CASSPTGWTSEGYTF.

The chain combines TRBV10-3 with TRBJ1-5; D ambiguous. In germline, CDR1 is ENHRY, CDR2 SYGVKD. The V gene lost 2 bases and the J gene lost 0 bases, with 5 bases spanning the gap. The CDR3 covers 14 residues. Written as DNA, the CDR3 is TGTGCCATCAGTGAGACATCTAGCAATCAGCCCCAGCATTTT. Its translation is CAISETSSNQPQHF.

The V and J genes are TRBV18 and TRBJ2-1; D gene ambiguous. Germline CDR1 is KGHSH and CDR2 is LQKENI. This CDR3 is 16 amino acids long. Trimming took 4 bases from V and 3 from J, leaving 16 bases between them. The CDR3 DNA sequence: TGTGCCAGCTCACTTGGTACAGACCGTGGCTACAATGAGCAGTTCTTC. Residues: CASSLGTDRGYNEQFF.

V gene TRBV7-8 combines with J gene TRBJ1-4, with a possible D match to TRBD1 (6 bases). With 4 bases removed from V and 8 bases from J, the gap between germline ends came to 17 bases. Germline CDR1 and CDR2: SGHVS and FQNEAQ. There are 15 residues in the CDR3. CDR3 protein: CASSSHRDKLEKLFF. CDR3 bases: TGTGCCAGCAGCTCACACCGGGACAAGCTAGAAAAACTGTTTTTT.

This sequence joins TRBV7-9 and TRBJ2-1; weak D call: TRBD2 (6 bases). Per the germline V gene, CDR1 is SEHNR and CDR2 is FQNEAQ (reference sequence). Trimming took 5 bases from V and 7 from J, leaving 12 bases between them. The CDR3 totals 13 residues. The CDR3 sequence: CASSPSGDNEQFF. For the CDR3, the DNA is TGTGCCAGCAGCCCCTCGGGGGATAATGAGCAGTTCTTC.

Concerning this clone itself: This CDR3 is also generated by other DNA sequences in the sample. The chain couples TRBV4-1 to TRBJ1-1, with 7 bases aligning to TRBD1. Germline lookup yields CDR1 MGHRA and CDR2 YSYEKL. Unmatched junction bases numbered 5, after V lost 0 bases and J lost 4 bases. The CDR3 contains 15 residues. CDR3 amino acids: CASSQDPGGLTEAFF. CDR3 DNA: TGCGCCAGCAGCCAAGATCCAGGGGGTCTCACTGAAGCTTTCTTT.

The CDR3 protein is CASSRGGNYGYTF. For the CDR3, the DNA is TGTGCCAGTAGTAGGGGAGGTAACTATGGCTACACCTTC. The chain has TRBV19 and TRBJ1-2, with D uncertain. V was pared by 4 bases and J by 1 base, with 7 bases between. The CDR3 spans 13 residues. Germline V gene data show CDR1 as LNHDA and CDR2 as SQIVND (reference sequence).

This clone was found once. The chain has TRBV6-1 and TRBJ1-1; 8 bases fit TRBD1. Germline trimming cut 1 base from V and 4 bases from J; bases unmatched to any gene: 11. The germline V gene has CDR1 MNHNS and CDR2 SASEGT. The CDR3 runs to 17 residues. CDR3 bases: TGTGCCAGCAGTGAAGAGACAGGGGCACCCCGGGGCACTGAAGCTTTCTTT. Translating gives CASSEETGAPRGTEAFF.

J is TRBJ1-1 and V is TRBV7-9; TRBD1 matches at 7 bases. From germline, CDR1 is SEHNR and CDR2 FQNEAQ (reference sequence). V was pared by 5 bases and J by 5 bases, with 8 bases of the junction left unmatched. CDR3 length equals 14 residues. The DNA for the CDR3 is TGTGCCAGCAGCGCACCAACCAGGGGGACTGAAGCTTTCTTT. This codes for CASSAPTRGTEAFF.

The chain has TRBV21-1 and TRBJ2-7; no check of the table's D call, TRBD1, against the DNA was made. TRBV21-1 represents a pseudogene. CDR3 length equals 17 residues. The CDR3 bases are TGTGCCAGCAGCAAAGTGGGCCGGTCGGCAGGGGGTTACGAGCAGTACGTC. Its protein product is CASSKVGRSAGGYEQYV.

V gene TRBV28 combines with J gene TRBJ2-3; tentatively, D is TRBD2 (6 bases). V gave up 6 bases and J gave up 2 bases, with 12 bases separating them. Germline V lookup: CDR1 MDHEN, CDR2 SYDVKM. CDR3 length equals 14 residues. As DNA, the CDR3 is TGTGCCAGCAGGGCCGGGACTCCCACAGATACGCAGTATTTT. It is translated as CASRAGTPTDTQYF.

The chain is built from TRBV2 and TRBJ2-2; 7 bases fit TRBD2. Germline CDR1 and CDR2: SNHLY and FYNNEI. The CDR3 extends over 15 amino acids. The J segment lost 4 bases and the V segment lost 6 bases, leaving 8 bases of the junction unmatched. CDR3 in DNA: TGTGCCAGCAGCGGGGAGGGACCGCGCACCGGGGAGCTGTTTTTT. Its translation: CASSGEGPRTGELFF.

The V gene is TRBV4-1, the J gene TRBJ2-7; a possible D gene is TRBD1 (6 bases). Germline assignment: CDR1 MGHRA and CDR2 YSYEKL. Between the trimmed V and J ends, which lost 5 bases and 2 bases, there was a span of 22 bases. This CDR3 is built from 17 residues. This CDR3 reads CASSAGEWTDPTYEQYF. CDR3 in DNA: TGCGCCAGCAGCGCCGGAGAGTGGACAGACCCAACCTACGAGCAGTACTTC.